This TCR beta chain was identified during a study of shared clonotypes between healthy human individuals. For this clone: Its antigen is still unknown.

Study-level results: Limited genetic and exposure-history diversity came from having few donors.

TCRdb keeps only in-frame clones here, not all; method: immunoSEQ multiplex PCR. The sample contains a few million clones, about nine tenths of which appear only once. Between the trimmed V and J ends, which lost 7 bases and 3 bases, there was a span of 13 bases. The germline V gene has CDR1 SEHNR and CDR2 FQNEAQ (reference sequence). The CDR3 covers 14 residues. A CD45RA-negative memory subset and a CD45RA+ naive subset were separated from the CD4+ cells. The sequenced sample consisted of naive CD4+ T cells from PBMCs. The subset: CD45RA+ positively selected. The clonotype was recovered from a man younger than 35 in good health. Some clones in this sample may be carry-over from other donors' samples. The J gene is TRBJ2-4, the V gene TRBV7-9; tentative D call: TRBD2 (6 bases). The CDR3, as DNA: TGTGCCAGCACCCCGGGAGCGGTCAAAAACATTCAGTACTTC. Translating gives CASTPGAVKNIQYF.